The clone carrying this T cell receptor beta chain was detected many times. What it binds is unknown. The data were obtained in a study of T cells in Graves' hyperthyroidism and ophthalmopathy. Study results and limitations: Stable hyperthyroidism was told apart from ophthalmopathy by a model built on 13 V-J features.

Hyperthyroidism patients were newly diagnosed, had disease duration under 2 months, and were aged 18 to 65 years. The study left out patients who had uncontrolled infection, other autoimmune disease, pregnancy or lactation. Clinical symptoms, serum thyroxine, TRAb, thyroid ultrasound and orbital computed tomography informed diagnoses. Researchers amplified the TCR beta CDR3 regions from RNA transcripts. Carried out on the TCR CDR3, a first-round RT-PCR used the HTBI primer set. TCRdb re-analysed the multiplex PCR reads in MiXCR, keeping a single row per CDR3 protein. The data hold around 560,000 distinct CDR3 sequences, with 16% observed a single time. Specimen: blood. This clonotype was sampled from a woman aged 18-29 years with Graves' hyperthyroidism.

The CDR3 coding sequence is TGCGCCAGCAGCCAAGACGACGGTCCCCAGCATTTT. Its protein is CASSQDDGPQHF. The chain couples TRBV5-1 to TRBJ1-5, with D hard to call. This CDR3 contains 12 residues. Trimming took off 4 bases at V and 10 bases at J, with 12 bases between the two ends. CDR1 SGHRS and CDR2 YFSETQ come from the germline V gene.